The next 13 T cell receptor beta chains were all read from a single sample in a study of blood T cell repertoires in COVID-19. Assay used: immunoSEQ multiplex PCR; TCRdb lists only in-frame clones, some missing. The sample holds fewer than 450,000 clones, around 90% seen once. The sample consisted of PBMCs or T cells enriched from blood (not recorded which). The receptors stem from a woman aged 40 to 49 with acute COVID-19.

The chain couples TRBV19 to TRBJ1-5; D possibly corresponds to TRBD1 (5 bases). The germline gives CDR1 LNHDA, CDR2 SQIVND (reference sequence). This CDR3 contains 15 residues. Trimming left V 5 bases short and J 3 bases short, with 14 bases between. Here the CDR3 reads CASSLLTVTNQPQHF. As DNA, the CDR3 is TGTGCCAGTAGTCTTTTGACAGTGACCAATCAGCCCCAGCATTTT. The full variable domain, rest sourced from reference TRBV19 and TRBJ1-5, is DGGITQSPKYLFRKEGQNVTLSCEQNLNHDAMYWYRQDPGQGLRLIYYSQIVNDFQKGDIAEGYSVSREKKESFPLTVTSAQKNPTAFYLCASSLLTVTNQPQHFGDGTRLSIL.

This clone was observed a handful of times. This rearrangement joins TRBV5-4 to TRBJ2-3; 11 positions agree with TRBD2. Germline CDR1 and CDR2: SGHNT and YYREEE (reference sequence). Trimming cost V 4 bases and J 4 bases; bases outside gene matches: 5. This CDR3 comprises 15 residues. The CDR3, as DNA: TGTGCCAGCAGCGAAGTTAGCGGGGGGGCAGATACGCAGTATTTT. Its protein is CASSEVSGGADTQYF.

The CDR3 bases are TGTGCCAGCAGCTTGGTCGGACTTATTAGCGGGTCCGACAATGAGCAGTTCTTC. Translated: CASSLVGLISGSDNEQFF. The J gene is TRBJ2-1, the V gene TRBV7-2; 7 bases align to TRBD2. The V and J ends lost 3 bases and 5 bases, in that order; junction bases with no gene match: 16. Looked up from germline, CDR1 is SGHTA and CDR2 is FQGNSA. The CDR3 loop spans 18 amino acids. The full variable domain, with the rest looked up from reference TRBV7-2 and TRBJ2-1, is GAGVSQSPSNKVTEKGKDVELRCDPISGHTALYWYRQSLGQGLEFLIYFQGNSAPDKSGLPSDRFSAERTGGSVSTLTIQRTQQEDSAVYLCASSLVGLISGSDNEQFFGPGTRLTVL.

The J gene is TRBJ1-1, the V gene TRBV24-1; D ambiguous. CDR3 length equals 14 residues. Trimming removed 6 bases from V and 0 bases from J, with 10 bases in between. Per the germline V gene, CDR1 is KGHDR and CDR2 is SFDVKD. The CDR3 is CATSSWEMNTEAFF. DNA of the CDR3: TGTGCCACCAGTAGTTGGGAGATGAACACTGAAGCTTTCTTT.

This rearrangement joins TRBV9 to TRBJ2-7; the match to TRBD2 covers 8 bases. V gave up 4 bases and J gave up 4 bases; unmatched junction bases: 10. This CDR3 is built from 15 residues. CDR1 is SGDLS and CDR2 is YYNGEE in the germline V gene. For the CDR3, the DNA is TGTGCCAGCAGCCGTAGACCCGGGGGGGCTTACGAGCAGTACTTC. Translating gives CASSRRPGGAYEQYF.

The chain carries TRBV10-3 and TRBJ2-1; TRBD2 aligns across 12 bases. Germline-derived CDR1 and CDR2 are ENHRY and SYGVKD. This CDR3 has 15 residues. Trimming cost V 6 bases and J 4 bases; bases outside gene matches: 4. The CDR3 DNA reads TGTGCCATCAGCCTAACTAGCGGGGGGTACAATGAGCAGTTCTTC. Translation gives CAISLTSGGYNEQFF.

The chain has TRBV15 and TRBJ1-4, with no clear D. The CDR3 is 16 residues long. V lost 1 base and J lost 6, with 15 bases in between. Germline lookup yields CDR1 LNHNV and CDR2 YYDKDF (reference sequence). The CDR3 bases are TGTGCCACCAGCAGAGCCCGAGTCCTCGGGGATGAAAAACTGTTTTTT. Translation: CATSRARVLGDEKLFF.

The V gene is TRBV3-1 (or the pseudogene TRBV3-2), the J gene TRBJ1-2, with 8 positions matching TRBD1. Trimming cost V 1 base and J 3 bases; bases outside gene matches: 7. The CDR3 length is 16 residues. The germline gives CDR1 LGHDT, CDR2 YNNKEL (reference sequence). The CDR3 is CASSQVQGAMDYGYTF. As DNA, the CDR3 is TGTGCCAGCAGCCAAGTCCAGGGGGCTATGGACTATGGCTACACCTTC.

The V call is TRBV27, the J call TRBJ2-5; possible D gene TRBD1, 5 bases. The germline V gene encodes CDR1 MNHEY and CDR2 SMNVEV (reference sequence). The V gene lost 4 bases and the J gene lost 2 bases, with 14 bases spanning the gap. The CDR3 sequence is 15 residues long. CDR3 DNA: TGTGCCAGCAGTTCCCTGGACACTTTGCAAGAGACCCAGTACTTC. This translates into CASSSLDTLQETQYF.

CDR3 bases: TGTGCCAGCAGCTTTCCGGGACAGGGGATCTACGAGCAGTACTTC. Its translation: CASSFPGQGIYEQYF. The rearrangement links TRBV5-6 to TRBJ2-7; 10 nucleotides agree with TRBD1. CDR3 length equals 15 residues. Unmatched junction bases numbered 5, after V lost 2 bases and J lost 3 bases. Germline values: CDR1 SGHDT, CDR2 YYEEEE.

V usage is TRBV9 and J usage is TRBJ1-2, with D possibly matching TRBD1 (5 bases). From germline, CDR1 is SGDLS and CDR2 YYNGEE. CDR3 length equals 13 residues. The V and J ends lost 4 bases and 5 bases respectively, with 12 bases between them. CDR3: CASSTGPGYGYTF. As DNA, the CDR3 is TGTGCCAGCAGCACCGGCCCAGGGTATGGCTACACCTTC.

The chain joins TRBV15 to TRBJ2-1, with 7 nucleotides matching TRBD2. CDR3 length equals 15 residues. The V and J ends lost 0 bases and 4 bases, in that order; junction bases with no gene match: 3. Germline lookup yields CDR1 LNHNV and CDR2 YYDKDF (reference sequence). The CDR3 protein is CATSRDSGPYNEQFF. The CDR3 DNA reads as TGTGCCACCAGCAGAGATAGCGGGCCGTACAATGAGCAGTTCTTC.

V and J are TRBV14 and TRBJ1-4; D not certain. Trimming removed 1 base at V and 2 bases at J, with 11 bases between. CDR1 SGHDN and CDR2 FVKESK come from the germline V gene. This CDR3 is built from 16 residues. The CDR3 DNA is TGTGCCAGCAGCCAAGGATTGAGTCGCACTAATGAAAAACTGTTTTTT. Amino acids: CASSQGLSRTNEKLFF. The full variable domain, in which reference TRBV14 and TRBJ1-4 provide the parts outside the CDR3, is EAGVTQFPSHSVIEKGQTVTLRCDPISGHDNLYWYRRVMGKEIKFLLHFVKESKQDESGMPNNRFLAERTGGTYSTLKVQPAELEDSGVYFCASSQGLSRTNEKLFFGSGTQLSVL.